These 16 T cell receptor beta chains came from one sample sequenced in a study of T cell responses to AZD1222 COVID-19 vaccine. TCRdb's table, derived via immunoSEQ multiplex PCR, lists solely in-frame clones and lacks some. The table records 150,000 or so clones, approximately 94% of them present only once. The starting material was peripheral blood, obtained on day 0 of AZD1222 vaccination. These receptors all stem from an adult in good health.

This CDR3 reads CASSYIGTRGDTQYF. The CDR3 bases are TGTGCCAGCAGTTACATCGGGACTAGAGGAGATACGCAGTATTTT. The rearrangement uses TRBV6-5 and TRBJ2-3; the match to TRBD2 covers 8 bases. Germline loops: CDR1 MNHEY, CDR2 SVGAGI. With 2 bases clipped from V and 5 bases from J, the junction kept 6 bases outside the gene matches. CDR3 size: 15 residues.

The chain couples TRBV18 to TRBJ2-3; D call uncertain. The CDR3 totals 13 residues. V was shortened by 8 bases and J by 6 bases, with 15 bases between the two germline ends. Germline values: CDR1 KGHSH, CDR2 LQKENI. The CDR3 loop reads CASTSNKGDTQYF. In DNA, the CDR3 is TGTGCCAGCACGTCGAACAAAGGGGATACGCAGTATTTT.

DNA of the CDR3: TGTGCCAGCAGTTTGGTCGGATCGAGCTACACCTTC. Amino acid sequence: CASSLVGSSYTF. The chain carries TRBV28 and TRBJ1-2; the D is unclear. V lost 3 bases to trimming and J lost 9 bases, with 11 bases between them. Germline V gives CDR1 MDHEN, CDR2 SYDVKM. The CDR3 totals 12 residues.

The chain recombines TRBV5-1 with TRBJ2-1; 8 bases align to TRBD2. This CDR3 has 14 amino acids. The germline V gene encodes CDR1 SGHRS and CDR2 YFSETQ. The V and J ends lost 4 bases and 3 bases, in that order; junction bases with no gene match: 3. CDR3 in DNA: TGCGCCAGCAGCCCCACTAGCGGCTACAATGAGCAGTTCTTC. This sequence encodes CASSPTSGYNEQFF.

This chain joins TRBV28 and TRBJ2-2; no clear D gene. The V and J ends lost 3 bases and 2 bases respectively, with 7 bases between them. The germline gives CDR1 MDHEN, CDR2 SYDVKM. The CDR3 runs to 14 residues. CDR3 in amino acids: CASSFVTNTGELFF. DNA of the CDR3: TGTGCCAGCAGTTTCGTCACAAACACCGGGGAGCTGTTTTTT.

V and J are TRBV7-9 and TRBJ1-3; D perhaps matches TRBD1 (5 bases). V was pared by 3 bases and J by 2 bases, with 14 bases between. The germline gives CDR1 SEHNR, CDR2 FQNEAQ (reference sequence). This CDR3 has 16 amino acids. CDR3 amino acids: CASSLGENRTGNTIYF. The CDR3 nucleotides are TGTGCCAGCAGCTTGGGGGAGAATAGGACTGGAAACACCATATATTTT.

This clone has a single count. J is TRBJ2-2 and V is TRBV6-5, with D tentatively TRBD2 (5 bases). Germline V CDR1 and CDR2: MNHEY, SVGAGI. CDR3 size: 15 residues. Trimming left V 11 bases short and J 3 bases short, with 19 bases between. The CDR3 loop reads CAVRIGSGDTGELFF. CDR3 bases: TGTGCCGTCCGAATCGGGTCCGGGGACACCGGGGAGCTGTTTTTT.

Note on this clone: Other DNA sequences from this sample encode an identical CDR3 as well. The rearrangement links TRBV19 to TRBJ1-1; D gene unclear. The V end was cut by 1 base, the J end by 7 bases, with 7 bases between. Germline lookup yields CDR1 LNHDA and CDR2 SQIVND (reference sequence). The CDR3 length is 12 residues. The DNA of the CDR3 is TGTGCCAGTAGTATAGGCACAGTTGAAGCTTTCTTT. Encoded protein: CASSIGTVEAFF.

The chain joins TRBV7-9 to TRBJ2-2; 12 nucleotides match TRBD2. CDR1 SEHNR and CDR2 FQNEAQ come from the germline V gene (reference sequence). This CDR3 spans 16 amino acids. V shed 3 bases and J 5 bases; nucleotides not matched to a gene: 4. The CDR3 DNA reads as TGTGCCAGCAGCTTGGCTAGCGGGAGGGGAACCGGGGAGCTGTTTTTT. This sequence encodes CASSLASGRGTGELFF.

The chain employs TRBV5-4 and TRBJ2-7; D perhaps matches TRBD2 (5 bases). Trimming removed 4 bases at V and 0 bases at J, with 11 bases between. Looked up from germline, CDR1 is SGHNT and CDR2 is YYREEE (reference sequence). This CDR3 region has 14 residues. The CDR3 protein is CASSPGWNSYEQYF. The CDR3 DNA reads TGTGCCAGCAGCCCGGGATGGAACTCCTACGAGCAGTACTTC.

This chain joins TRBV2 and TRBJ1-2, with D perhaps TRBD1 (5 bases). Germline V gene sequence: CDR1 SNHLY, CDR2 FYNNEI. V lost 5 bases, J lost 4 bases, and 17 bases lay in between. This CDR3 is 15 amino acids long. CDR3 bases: TGTGCCAGCAGTCGACGAGCCAGGGAACCCTATGGCTACACCTTC. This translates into CASSRRAREPYGYTF.

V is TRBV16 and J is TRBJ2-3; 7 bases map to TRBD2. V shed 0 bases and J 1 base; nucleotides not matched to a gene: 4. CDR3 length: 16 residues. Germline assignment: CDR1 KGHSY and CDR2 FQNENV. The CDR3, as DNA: TGTGCCAGCAGCCAATCGATTGCGGGAGGCACAGATACGCAGTATTTT. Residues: CASSQSIAGGTDTQYF.

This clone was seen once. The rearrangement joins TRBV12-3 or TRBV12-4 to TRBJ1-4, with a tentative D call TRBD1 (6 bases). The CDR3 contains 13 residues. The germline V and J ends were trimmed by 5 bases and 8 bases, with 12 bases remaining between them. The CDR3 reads CASSRGHSEKLFF. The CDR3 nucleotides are TGTGCCAGCAGTAGGGGACACTCGGAAAAACTGTTTTTT.

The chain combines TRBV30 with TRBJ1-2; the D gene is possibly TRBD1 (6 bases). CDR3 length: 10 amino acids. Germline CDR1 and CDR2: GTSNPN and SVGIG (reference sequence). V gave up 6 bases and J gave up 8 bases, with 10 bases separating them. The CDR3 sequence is CACKQGGYTF. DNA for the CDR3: TGTGCCTGCAAACAGGGAGGCTACACCTTC.

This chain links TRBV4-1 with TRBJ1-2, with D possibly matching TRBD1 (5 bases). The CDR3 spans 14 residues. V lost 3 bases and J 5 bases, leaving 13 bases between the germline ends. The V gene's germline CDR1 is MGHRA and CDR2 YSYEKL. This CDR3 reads CASSHGTQLYGYTF. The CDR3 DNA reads TGCGCCAGCAGCCACGGGACCCAACTTTATGGCTACACCTTC.

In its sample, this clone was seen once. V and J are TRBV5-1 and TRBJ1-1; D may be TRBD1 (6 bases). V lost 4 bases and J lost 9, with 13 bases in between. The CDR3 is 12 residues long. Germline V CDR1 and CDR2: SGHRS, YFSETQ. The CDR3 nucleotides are TGCGCCAGCAGCGAGACTGGGACAAAAGCTTTCTTT. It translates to CASSETGTKAFF.